Listed here are 15 T cell receptor beta chains from one sample, sequenced in a study of T-cell memory formation after mild COVID-19 (dated by TCRdb to the early 2020s). Library prep was done by 5' RACE. The run used an Illumina NovaSeq 6000. TCRdb passed the public sequencing reads through fastp at Q25 and MiXCR, retaining productive beta sequences. Entries that share a CDR3 protein sequence are merged under the most common genes and DNA. Within this sample are tens of thousands of distinct CDR3 sequences, with 13% of them counted one time only. The ten largest clones take up about 26% of the sample. The specimen sequenced was PBMCs or a T cell subset sorted from them (not recorded which). Receptors originate from an adult woman who had mild COVID-19 (a few samples of this study predate the infection). The sample titles of this study are shuffled in the database, so cell type and time point are left out; the donor was told from shared clones.

V usage is TRBV4-3 and J usage is TRBJ2-1; D is uncertain. Trimming removed 0 bases at V and 6 bases at J, with 9 bases between. The CDR3 covers 14 residues. The germline V gene encodes CDR1 LGHNA and CDR2 YSLEER. The CDR3 loop is CASSQDSVGNEQFF. The CDR3 coding sequence is TGCGCCAGCAGCCAAGATAGTGTGGGCAATGAGCAGTTCTTC.

The CDR3 sequence: CASSLGRGGLTDTQYF. CDR3 DNA sequence: TGTGCCAGCAGTTTAGGTCGCGGGGGCCTCACAGATACGCAGTATTTT. The chain employs TRBV12-3 or TRBV12-4 and TRBJ2-3; perhaps TRBD2 as D (7 bases). Trimming took 1 base from V and 2 from J, leaving 13 bases between them. The CDR3 covers 16 residues.

This clonotype appeared many times. The V call is TRBV7-9, the J call TRBJ2-7; 10 nucleotides align to TRBD1. V gave up 4 bases and J gave up 6 bases; unmatched junction bases: 12. This CDR3 spans 16 amino acids. Per the germline V gene, CDR1 is SEHNR and CDR2 is FQNEAQ (reference sequence). For the CDR3, the DNA is TGTGCCAGCAGCTCCCGAGACAGGGGGCGAGGGGGCGAGCAGTACTTC. Its protein is CASSSRDRGRGGEQYF.

In DNA form, the CDR3 reads TGTGCCACCAGCAGAGATATTGGCACCGGGGAGCTGTTTTTT. Translation gives CATSRDIGTGELFF. J is TRBJ2-2 and V is TRBV15, with no clear D. The germline CDR1 and CDR2 sequences are LNHNV and YYDKDF (reference sequence). The CDR3 is made up of 14 amino acids. The V gene lost 0 bases and the J gene lost 4 bases, with 6 bases spanning the gap.

This clonotype was seen a handful of times. This rearrangement joins TRBV11-2 to TRBJ1-2, with 7 positions matching TRBD1. With V trimmed by 4 bases and J by 12 bases, 8 bases remained unmatched. CDR1 is SGHAT and CDR2 is FQNNGV in the germline V gene. The CDR3 is 12 amino acids. CDR3 amino acids: CASSSGQALHTF. The CDR3 DNA reads as TGTGCCAGCAGCTCCGGACAGGCCCTCCACACCTTC. Combining the CDR3 with reference TRBV11-2 and TRBJ1-2 gives the whole variable domain EAGVAQSPRYKIIEKRQSVAFWCNPISGHATLYWYQQILGQGPKLLIQFQNNGVVDDSQLPKDRFSAERLKGVDSTLKIQPAKLEDSAVYLCASSSGQALHTFGSGTRLTVV.

The rearrangement uses TRBV7-8 and TRBJ2-1; D is tentatively TRBD1 or TRBD2 (7 bases each). The CDR3 contains 16 residues. Looked up from germline, CDR1 is SGHVS and CDR2 is FQNEAQ. The V end was cut by 7 bases, the J end by 8 bases, with 24 bases between. DNA of the CDR3: TGTGCCAGCACGATAAGGGGGCAAGCGGGATTCGATGAGCAGTTCTTC. It codes for CASTIRGQAGFDEQFF.

V gene TRBV4-1 combines with J gene TRBJ1-1, with D uncertain. CDR1 is MGHRA and CDR2 is YSYEKL in the germline V gene. This CDR3 is built from 16 residues. The ends were cut back, 2 bases at V and 1 base at J, with 14 bases in the middle. CDR3 bases: TGCGCCAGCAGCCAATGGGCTTCTTCAGAGAACACTGAAGCTTTCTTT. Protein product: CASSQWASSENTEAFF.

This clonotype was observed at least ten times. The genes are TRBV7-9 and TRBJ1-1, with 7 bases aligning to TRBD1. The V segment lost 5 bases and the J segment 3 bases; nucleotides outside the gene matches: 12. Germline V lookup: CDR1 SEHNR, CDR2 FQNEAQ (reference sequence). The CDR3 sequence is 16 residues long. In DNA, the CDR3 is TGTGCCAGCAGCCCCGTTTCTGGGACAGCCCACACTGAAGCTTTCTTT. Translation gives CASSPVSGTAHTEAFF.

This clonotype was detected a few times. The chain is built from TRBV20-1 and TRBJ2-3, with D possibly matching TRBD2 (5 bases). V lost 6 bases to trimming and J lost 0 bases, with 13 bases between them. Per germline, CDR1 DFQATT and CDR2 SNEGSKA (reference sequence). This CDR3 has 14 amino acids. Written as DNA, the CDR3 is TGCAGTGCCCGGACGGACTTTAGCACAGATACGCAGTATTTT. The encoded protein is CSARTDFSTDTQYF.

This clonotype was observed a handful of times. The chain recombines TRBV2 with TRBJ1-3, with a possible D match to TRBD1 (5 bases). Between the trimmed V and J ends, which lost 9 bases and 2 bases, there was a span of 11 bases. Looked up from germline, CDR1 is SNHLY and CDR2 is FYNNEI. The CDR3 covers 13 residues. Here the CDR3 reads CARSTGPGNTIYF. DNA of the CDR3: TGTGCCAGATCTACGGGGCCTGGAAACACCATATATTTT.

Sample share makes this clonotype medium-sized. The chain couples TRBV20-1 to TRBJ2-2; D remains ambiguous. CDR3 length equals 11 residues. Germline CDR1 reads DFQATT; CDR2 reads SNEGSKA (reference sequence). V was pared by 0 bases and J by 6 bases, with 2 bases between. The CDR3 here is CSAREAGELFF. CDR3 DNA sequence: TGCAGTGCTAGAGAAGCCGGGGAGCTGTTTTTT.

This clonotype was picked up a small number of times. This sequence joins TRBV5-1 and TRBJ2-3, with D hard to call. The CDR3 is made up of 14 amino acids. The V end lost 3 bases, the J end lost 4 bases, and 12 bases lay between the germline ends. In germline, CDR1 is SGHRS, CDR2 YFSETQ. The CDR3 protein is CASSSRGPADTQYF. The CDR3 bases are TGCGCCAGCAGCTCACGCGGACCCGCAGATACGCAGTATTTT.

This clonotype showed up just a few times. The chain combines TRBV7-6 with TRBJ2-3; the match to TRBD2 covers 8 bases. There are 17 residues in the CDR3. The V segment lost 6 bases and the J segment 3 bases; nucleotides outside the gene matches: 14. Looked up from germline, CDR1 is SGHVS and CDR2 is FNYEAQ. CDR3 protein: CASSSAGGAGVTDTQYF. DNA for the CDR3: TGTGCCAGCAGTTCCGCGGGGGGAGCGGGGGTTACAGATACGCAGTATTTT.

This clonotype was seen a handful of times. The chain links TRBV3-1 to TRBJ2-3; D is possibly TRBD1 (6 bases). The V end was cut by 3 bases, the J end by 3 bases, with 19 bases between. The CDR3 has 17 amino acids. Germline lookup yields CDR1 LGHDT and CDR2 YNNKEL (reference sequence). The CDR3, as DNA: TGTGCCAGCAGCCATGAGCACCGGACAGATGAAACAGATACGCAGTATTTT. Residues: CASSHEHRTDETDTQYF.

This clonotype was picked up many times. The gene calls are TRBV5-6 and TRBJ2-3; TRBD1 is a possible D gene (5 bases). Trimming pared 0 bases from V and 8 bases from J, leaving 19 bases between. Germline CDR1 is SGHDT and CDR2 is YYEEEE. The CDR3 length is 16 residues. CDR3: CASSLGTRTKGFTQYF. The DNA for the CDR3 is TGTGCCAGCAGCTTGGGCACACGAACAAAGGGGTTTACGCAGTATTTT.